Listed here are 15 T cell receptor beta chains from one sample, sequenced in a study of CD8+CD57+ T cells in acquired aplastic anemia. Genomic DNA was employed as the template in profiling TCR beta VDJ and CDR3. TCRdb processed the reads anew with MiXCR; each CDR3 protein has one entry. The table shows some 180,000 distinct CDR3 sequences, with less than 55% occurring only once. Sequencing input: sorted CD4+, CD8+, or CD8+CD57+ T cells (not recorded which) from PBMCs. The receptors originated from a human donor in good health.

There are many counts of this clonotype. CDR3 in DNA: TGTGCCAGCAGCTTGGACCTGTGGCAGAGCAATCAGCCCCAGCATTTT. As protein: CASSLDLWQSNQPQHF. V usage is TRBV5-5 and J usage is TRBJ1-5; D not resolved. Trimming stripped 0 bases from V and 1 base from J, with 11 bases between. Germline loops: CDR1 SGHKS, CDR2 YYEKEE (reference sequence). The CDR3 is made up of 16 amino acids.

This clonotype has at least ten counts. The J gene is TRBJ2-1, the V gene TRBV5-4; D may match TRBD1 or TRBD2 (5 bases each). Trimming cost V 4 bases and J 7 bases, with 15 bases left between them. The CDR3 covers 14 residues. Germline-derived CDR1 and CDR2 are SGHNT and YYREEE (reference sequence). This chain's CDR3 is CASSPSAGANEQFF. In DNA, the CDR3 is TGTGCCAGCAGCCCCTCGGCCGGGGCAAATGAGCAGTTCTTC.

This clonotype has at least ten counts. V gene TRBV7-9 combines with J gene TRBJ2-7; unclear D gene. The CDR3 has 14 residues. Trimming stripped 6 bases from V and 6 bases from J, with 18 bases between. Germline V gene sequence: CDR1 SEHNR, CDR2 FQNEAQ (reference sequence). DNA for the CDR3: TGTGCCAGCAGGGCACTGAGGCCCCCGGGCGAGCAGTACTTC. This gives the protein CASRALRPPGEQYF. The full variable domain, its missing parts supplied by reference TRBV7-9 and TRBJ2-7, is DTGVSQNPRHKITKRGQNVTFRCDPISEHNRLYWYRQTLGQGPEFLTYFQNEAQLEKSRLLSDRFSAERPKGSFSTLEIQRTEQGDSAMYLCASRALRPPGEQYFGPGTRLTVT.

The chain has TRBV4-1 and TRBJ1-5; D is unresolved. CDR3 length equals 17 residues. Trimming pared 1 base from V and 2 bases from J, leaving 15 bases between. The germline CDR1 and CDR2 sequences are MGHRA and YSYEKL. The CDR3 DNA reads TGCGCCAGCAGCCAAGTTATTGCAGCCCTAGGCAATCAGCCCCAGCATTTT. It encodes CASSQVIAALGNQPQHF.

This clonotype was observed many times. V and J are TRBV19 and TRBJ2-7, with 8 bases fitting TRBD1. The V and J ends lost 3 bases and 5 bases, in that order; junction bases with no gene match: 6. The CDR3 contains 14 residues. Germline V gene data show CDR1 as LNHDA and CDR2 as SQIVND (reference sequence). The CDR3 is CASSISGGEDEQYF. As DNA, the CDR3 is TGTGCCAGTAGTATCTCAGGGGGCGAAGACGAGCAGTACTTC.

This rearrangement joins TRBV2 to TRBJ2-7, with 8 bases that match TRBD2. This CDR3 comprises 14 residues. V lost 5 bases to trimming and J lost 2 bases; unmatched junction nucleotides: 5. CDR1 SNHLY and CDR2 FYNNEI come from the germline V gene. As DNA, the CDR3 is TGTGCCAGCAGTAGATACGGGGGGGCCTACGAGCAGTACTTC. Protein sequence: CASSRYGGAYEQYF.

V and J are TRBV20-1 and TRBJ2-5; D is possibly TRBD1 or TRBD2 (5 bases each). Between the trimmed V and J ends, which lost 5 bases and 0 bases, there was a span of 16 bases. This CDR3 is built from 15 residues. In germline, CDR1 is DFQATT, CDR2 SNEGSKA (reference sequence). CDR3 coding DNA: TGCAGTGCTCGACCGGGACGCTGGTACCAAGAGACCCAGTACTTC. This sequence encodes CSARPGRWYQETQYF.

This clonotype has at least ten counts. The rearrangement links TRBV20-1 to TRBJ1-1, with D possibly being TRBD1 (5 bases). Trimming left V 5 bases short and J 0 bases short, with 13 bases between. The germline CDR1 and CDR2 sequences are DFQATT and SNEGSKA (reference sequence). CDR3 length: 14 amino acids. The CDR3 loop reads CSAGKTVLNTEAFF. In DNA form, the CDR3 reads TGCAGTGCTGGCAAGACAGTTTTGAACACTGAAGCTTTCTTT.

A few counts support this clonotype. The junction differs from germline at one of its ends, possibly a read error. V gene TRBV7-9 combines with J gene TRBJ2-7; no reliable D call. Germline loops: CDR1 SEHNR, CDR2 FQNEAQ (reference sequence). This CDR3 has 13 residues. Written as DNA, the CDR3 is TGTGCCAGCAGCTTAGTTTTGTCCTCCGAGCAGTACTTC. Its translation: CASSLVLSSEQYF.

The V call is TRBV7-9, the J call TRBJ1-2; 9 bases line up with TRBD1. V trimming: 6 bases; J trimming: 5 bases; junction bases outside the gene matches: 1. CDR1 and CDR2 from the germline V gene are SEHNR and FQNEAQ (reference sequence). The CDR3 totals 12 residues. CDR3 sequence: CASRGQGYGYTF. The CDR3 DNA reads TGTGCCAGCAGGGGACAGGGATATGGCTACACCTTC. The full variable domain, in which reference TRBV7-9 and TRBJ1-2 provide the parts outside the CDR3, is DTGVSQNPRHKITKRGQNVTFRCDPISEHNRLYWYRQTLGQGPEFLTYFQNEAQLEKSRLLSDRFSAERPKGSFSTLEIQRTEQGDSAMYLCASRGQGYGYTFGSGTRLTVV.

The rearrangement joins TRBV29-1 to TRBJ1-2, with D uncertain. Per germline, CDR1 SQVTM and CDR2 ANQGSEA. V gave up 6 bases and J gave up 2 bases, with 13 bases separating them. The CDR3 is 13 residues long. CDR3 sequence reads: CSVQQTTNYGYTF. Written as DNA, the CDR3 is TGCAGCGTCCAACAGACAACGAACTATGGCTACACCTTC.

This clonotype was observed at least ten times. This chain links TRBV20-1 with TRBJ1-2; possibly TRBD1 for D (5 bases). CDR3 length equals 14 residues. CDR1 is DFQATT and CDR2 is SNEGSKA in the germline V gene (reference sequence). Trimming stripped 0 bases from V and 3 bases from J, with 11 bases between. This CDR3 is CSARDQGRDYGYTF. The CDR3, as DNA: TGCAGTGCTAGAGATCAGGGTCGGGACTATGGCTACACCTTC.

This clonotype came up a few times. V and J are TRBV6-2 or TRBV6-3 and TRBJ2-7; D tentatively reads TRBD1 or TRBD2 (6 bases each). Germline V gene sequence: CDR1 MNHEY, CDR2 SVGEGT. CDR3 length: 16 amino acids. Trimming removed 1 base from V and 6 bases from J, with 19 bases in between. The CDR3 region is CASSYLGGVGGGEQYF. The CDR3 DNA reads as TGTGCCAGCAGTTACTTGGGGGGTGTCGGGGGCGGCGAGCAGTACTTC.

About this clonotype itself: Since a much larger clone is just one base distant, this may be a read error. The CDR3 end shows no conserved phenylalanine or tryptophan, and so a read error is likely. V usage is TRBV11-3 and J usage is TRBJ2-1; 13 bases match TRBD2. Germline V gene sequence: CDR1 SGHNT, CDR2 YENEEA. The CDR3 is made up of 14 amino acids. The junction had 2 bases not matched to a gene; V was cut back by 6 bases and J by 6 bases. CDR3 nucleotides: TGTGCCAGCAGACGACTAGCGGGAGGCAATGAGCAGTTCCTC. Translating gives CASRRLAGGNEQFL.

This clonotype was seen many times. The CDR3 nucleotides read TGTGCCAGCAGCTTAGCGACTAGCGGGGCTACGCAGTATTTT. It is translated as CASSLATSGATQYF. The chain links TRBV7-8 to TRBJ2-3; 11 bases match TRBD2. This CDR3 is 14 amino acids long. From germline, CDR1 is SGHVS and CDR2 FQNEAQ. J gave up 8 bases and V 0 bases, and 1 base lay outside the gene matches. The full variable domain, in which reference TRBV7-8 and TRBJ2-3 provide the parts outside the CDR3, is GAGVSQSPRYKVAKRGQDVALRCDPISGHVSLFWYQQALGQGPEFLTYFQNEAQLDKSGLPSDRFFAERPEGSVSTLKIQRTQQEDSAVYLCASSLATSGATQYFGPGTRLTVL.